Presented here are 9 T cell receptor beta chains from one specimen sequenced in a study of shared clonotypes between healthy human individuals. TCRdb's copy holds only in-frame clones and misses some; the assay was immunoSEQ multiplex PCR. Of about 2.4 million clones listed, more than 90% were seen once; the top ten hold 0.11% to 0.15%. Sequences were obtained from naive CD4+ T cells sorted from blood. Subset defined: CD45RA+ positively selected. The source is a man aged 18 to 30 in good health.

CDR3 protein: CASSLGGNTNEKLFF. CDR3 coding DNA: TGTGCCAGCAGTTTAGGCGGGAACACTAATGAAAAACTGTTTTTT. V usage is TRBV28 and J usage is TRBJ1-4, with D unresolved. The germline V and J ends were trimmed by 2 bases and 2 bases, with 9 bases remaining between them. Germline lookup yields CDR1 MDHEN and CDR2 SYDVKM. There are 15 residues in the CDR3.

CDR3 sequence (DNA): TGTGCCAGCAGCCGATGGACTAGCGGGGGAGCGGGGCTAGAGACCCAGTACTTC. As protein: CASSRWTSGGAGLETQYF. The chain has TRBV7-9 and TRBJ2-5; TRBD2 matches 13 bases. The CDR3 spans 18 residues. Germline values: CDR1 SEHNR, CDR2 FQNEAQ (reference sequence). V was pared by 5 bases and J by 4 bases, with 13 bases of the junction left unmatched.

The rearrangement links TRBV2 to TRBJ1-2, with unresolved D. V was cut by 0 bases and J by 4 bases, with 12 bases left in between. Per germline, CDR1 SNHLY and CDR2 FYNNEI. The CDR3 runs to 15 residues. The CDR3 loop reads CASSEALPETYGYTF. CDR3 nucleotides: TGTGCCAGCAGTGAAGCGCTTCCGGAGACCTATGGCTACACCTTC.

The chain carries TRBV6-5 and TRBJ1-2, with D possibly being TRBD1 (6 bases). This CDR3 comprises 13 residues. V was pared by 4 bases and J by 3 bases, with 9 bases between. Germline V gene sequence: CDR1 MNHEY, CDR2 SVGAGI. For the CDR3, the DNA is TGTGCCAGCAGTTCTGGGACACACTATGGCTACACCTTC. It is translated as CASSSGTHYGYTF.

CDR3: CASSLGESKTQYF. The CDR3 DNA reads TGCGCCAGCAGCTTGGGAGAATCGAAGACCCAGTACTTC. The chain combines TRBV5-1 with TRBJ2-5; unclear D gene. V lost 0 bases, J lost 6 bases, and 9 bases lay in between. The CDR3 contains 13 residues. CDR1 is SGHRS and CDR2 is YFSETQ in the germline V gene.

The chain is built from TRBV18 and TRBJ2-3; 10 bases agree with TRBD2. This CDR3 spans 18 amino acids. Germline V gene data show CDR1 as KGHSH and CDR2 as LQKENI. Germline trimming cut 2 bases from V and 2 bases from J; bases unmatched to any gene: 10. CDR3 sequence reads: CASSPLALAGVNTDTQYF. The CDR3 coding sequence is TGTGCCAGCTCACCATTGGCTCTAGCGGGGGTAAACACAGATACGCAGTATTTT.

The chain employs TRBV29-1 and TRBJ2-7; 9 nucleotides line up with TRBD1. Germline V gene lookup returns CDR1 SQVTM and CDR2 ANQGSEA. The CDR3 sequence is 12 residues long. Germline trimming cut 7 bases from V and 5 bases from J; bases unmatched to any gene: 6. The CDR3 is CSAEGQGNEQYF. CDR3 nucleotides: TGCAGCGCCGAGGGACAGGGAAACGAGCAGTACTTC.

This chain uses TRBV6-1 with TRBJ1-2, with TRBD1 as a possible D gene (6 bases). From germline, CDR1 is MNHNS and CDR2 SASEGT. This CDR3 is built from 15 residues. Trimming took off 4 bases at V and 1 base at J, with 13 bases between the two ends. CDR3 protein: CASSATGTINYGYTF. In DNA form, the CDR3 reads TGTGCCAGCAGTGCAACAGGGACAATTAACTATGGCTACACCTTC.

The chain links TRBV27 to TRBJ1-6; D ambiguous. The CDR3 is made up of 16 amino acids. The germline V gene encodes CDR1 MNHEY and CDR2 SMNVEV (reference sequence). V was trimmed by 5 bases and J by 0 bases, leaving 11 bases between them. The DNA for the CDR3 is TGTGCCAGCAGTCCACGGTTCTACTCCTATAATTCACCCCTCCACTTT. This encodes CASSPRFYSYNSPLHF.